This T cell receptor (beta chain) was captured by sequencing in a study of blood T cell repertoires in COVID-19. Study background: Samples came from the United States, Italy and Spain, spanning acute and convalescent COVID-19. The analysed material was cDNA or gDNA that came from T cells, B-cell-depleted T cells, or PBMCs.

Study processing details: Cell counts per sample came from amplifying reference gene primers. TCRdb's copy holds only in-frame clones and misses some; the assay was immunoSEQ multiplex PCR. Clone size and V and J calls were adopted from that table, with D and trimming inferred from the DNA. The table includes about 210,000 clones, around 90% detected once. V was shortened by 6 bases and J by 0 bases, with 14 bases between the two germline ends. CDR3 length equals 15 residues. Germline values: CDR1 MDHEN, CDR2 SYDVKM. The specimen sequenced was peripheral blood. The sequence was obtained from a man aged 18 to 30 with active or convalescent COVID-19. This chain links TRBV28 with TRBJ1-1; tentatively, D is TRBD1 (5 bases). In nucleotides, the CDR3 is TGTGCCAGCAGAGGTTACAGGCCAATGAACACTGAAGCTTTCTTT. This gives the protein CASRGYRPMNTEAFF. Based on the CDR3 plus reference TRBV28 and TRBJ1-1, the full variable domain is DVKVTQSSRYLVKRTGEKVFLECVQDMDHENMFWYRQDPGLGLRLIYFSYDVKMKEKGDIPEGYSVSREKKERFSLILESASTNQTSMYLCASRGYRPMNTEAFFGQGTRLTVV.